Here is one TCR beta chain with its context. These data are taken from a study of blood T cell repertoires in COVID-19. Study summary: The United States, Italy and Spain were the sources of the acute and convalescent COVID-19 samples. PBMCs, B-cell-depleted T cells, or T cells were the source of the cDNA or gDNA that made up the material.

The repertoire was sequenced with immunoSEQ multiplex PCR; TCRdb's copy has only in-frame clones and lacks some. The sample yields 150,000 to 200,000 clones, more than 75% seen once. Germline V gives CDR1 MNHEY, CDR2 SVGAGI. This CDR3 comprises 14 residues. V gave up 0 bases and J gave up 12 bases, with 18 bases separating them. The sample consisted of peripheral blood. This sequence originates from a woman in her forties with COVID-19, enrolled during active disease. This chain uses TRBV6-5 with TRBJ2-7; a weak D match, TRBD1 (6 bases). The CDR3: CASSYSTGFYVLYF. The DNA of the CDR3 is TGTGCCAGCAGTTACTCGACAGGATTTTACGTCCTGTACTTC.